This T cell receptor (beta chain) was sequenced in a study of T cells after yellow fever vaccination. This clonotype was observed at least ten times. The junction differs from germline at one of its ends, possibly a read error. UMIs were added to TCR cDNA along with a universal primer site when it was made by 5'RACE template switching. TCRdb ran MiXCR on the 5' RACE reads and lists one entry per CDR3 protein. This table has 450,000 to 550,000 distinct CDR3 sequences, roughly 19% appearing once. This CDR3 contains 12 residues. Per germline, CDR1 SGHRS and CDR2 YFSETQ. This specimen was PBMCs, taken 15 days after the yellow fever booster vaccination. The clonotype comes from a man aged 25 to 40 who received the YFV17D yellow fever vaccine. The gene calls are TRBV5-1 and TRBJ2-5; D possibly corresponds to TRBD2 (5 bases). The DNA for the CDR3 is TGTGCCAGCAGAGGGTCTCAAGAGACCCAGTACTTC. Translating it yields CASRGSQETQYF.